Detailed here is one T cell receptor (beta chain). Its antigen remains undetermined. Base qualities are not recorded, but no much larger clone differs from it by a single base. The germline V gene yields MGHDK for CDR1 and SYGVNS for CDR2. V and J lose 4 bases and 0 bases, and a span of 11 bases separates them. Measured from the cysteine to the phenylalanine, the CDR3 is 15 residues long. Only the CDR3 region is kept as DNA, spanning 45 bases read in frame from base 1. The data belong to a study of CD8+ T cells in alopecia areata (dated by TCRdb to between 2017 and 2018). Some background on the complete study: Treated patients were enrolled in an open-label pilot trial of oral tofacitinib, 5 to 10 mg twice daily, for moderate-to-severe alopecia areata. Tofacitinib was given for 6 to 18 months, followed by 6 months of follow-up off drug to assess delayed response and recurrence. The study used high-throughput TCRbeta sequencing to examine T cell clonal expansion in alopecia areata, in both the C3H/HeJ mouse model and human patients. On the human side, TCRbeta sequencing was run on scalp tissue and on sorted CD4+ and CD8+ peripheral blood T cells from healthy controls and from alopecia areata patients with either patchy or totalis/universalis disease. Tofacitinib-treated patients had biopsies at baseline and at 4 and 24 weeks of treatment, with a later scalp biopsy in several patients. Scalp clonality was compared among normal scalp (n=4), patchy alopecia areata scalp (n=8), and alopecia totalis/universalis scalp (n=8). RNA was obtained with the PAXgene miRNA kit for fixed scalp, the miRNeasy kit for PBMCs, and the RNeasy kit for mouse skin. Amplification of TCRbeta CDR3 regions was done by immunoSEQ multiplex PCR using 35 Vbeta forward primers and 13 Jbeta reverse primers. Study-wide findings and limitations: Shared TCR sequences between patients were less evident than in mice, which may be partly attributable to HLA diversity in the patient population. Scalp TCR repertoire analysis is complicated because resident alphabeta T cells in normal human skin are also sequenced, whereas mouse skin is dominated by gammadelta T cells. Lesional scalp, especially in alopecia totalis/universalis, showed higher clonality and more expanded CD8+ clones than normal scalp, suggesting antigenic drive.

The label giving this sample's time point can be read as: baseline before oral tofacitinib. Lesional scalp punch biopsies and peripheral blood were collected from alopecia areata patients. After PBMCs were isolated by density centrifugation and stained for CD3, CD4 and CD8, a FACSAria was used to sort CD4+ and CD8+ T cells. The library was produced with the immunoSEQ multiplex PCR assay. RNA was extracted from all samples and reverse transcribed into cDNA as template for TCR sequencing. SuperScript III was used to make first-strand cDNA, primed with a 2:1 mix of oligo-dT and random hexamers. A synthetic immune receptor repertoire was used to measure amplification bias, and any remaining bias was corrected computationally. On the authors' methods: Raw reads were preprocessed to remove errors, and CDR3 was defined according to IMGT conventions as the region from the conserved cysteine to phenylalanine. To get clonality, Shannon entropy was normalized by log2 of the number of productive unique TCRs and the result was subtracted from 1. CD4 or CD8 identity of scalp clones was inferred by cross-referencing scalp TCRbeta sequences with sorted blood CD4 and CD8 repertoires. The source is immuneACCESS, and TCRdb retained only in-frame sequences with V and J called. Part of the clones is not carried over; for the studies checked, unresolved V genes explain less than half of this, and the remainder is unexplained. That table supplies the V and J calls and clone size; D and trimming were determined from the DNA. The sample records about 150,000 clones, more than 75% of which are singletons. Over 13% of the sample lies in the top ten.

The specimen was CD8+ T cells sorted from blood, collected at week 0. This clonotype originated in a human donor with alopecia areata. Recombination connected TRBV25-1 to TRBJ2-3; the D gene is perhaps TRBD2, from 6 matching bases. This receptor has the CDR3 CASSALALSTDTQYF. The DNA sequence is as follows: TGTGCCAGCAGTGCCCTAGCGCTTAGCACAGATACGCAGTATTTT.